The 32 T cell receptor beta chains listed next were all sequenced from one sample in a study of cytomegalovirus exposure and HLA in healthy donors. The primer mix had 60 Vbeta and 13 Jbeta primers. TCRdb's table, derived via immunoSEQ multiplex PCR, lists solely in-frame clones and lacks some. In all, the sample yields 130,000 to 150,000 clones. Sequences were obtained from PBMCs. Receptors were obtained from a man aged 35 to 55 in good health and CMV-seronegative.

The V call is TRBV7-8, the J call TRBJ2-1; D remains ambiguous. Trimming took off 4 bases at V and 0 bases at J, with 10 bases between the two ends. The CDR3 runs to 15 residues. From germline, CDR1 is SGHVS and CDR2 FQNEAQ. CDR3 region: CASSSRLVSYNEQFF. The CDR3 DNA is TGTGCCAGCAGCTCCCGACTGGTCTCCTACAATGAGCAGTTCTTC.

The chain carries TRBV6-5 and TRBJ2-3; D ambiguous. This CDR3 is built from 14 residues. In germline, CDR1 is MNHEY, CDR2 SVGAGI. V was shortened by 2 bases and J by 9 bases, with 15 bases between the two germline ends. The CDR3 spells CASSYVLRGETQYF. DNA for the CDR3: TGTGCCAGCAGTTACGTCCTAAGAGGAGAAACGCAGTATTTT.

The chain recombines TRBV7-8 with TRBJ2-5, with TRBD1 matching over 8 bases. Looked up from germline, CDR1 is SGHVS and CDR2 is FQNEAQ. The V segment lost 4 bases and the J segment 2 bases; nucleotides outside the gene matches: 21. The CDR3 contains 20 residues. Here the CDR3 DNA reads TGTGCCAGCAGCTCAAGGATCCGGGACAGGTTCGCTTTCAAACAAGAGACCCAGTACTTC. It specifies CASSSRIRDRFAFKQETQYF.

V is TRBV5-1 and J is TRBJ2-5; 12 bases are a match to TRBD1. The CDR3 runs 15 residues. Germline values: CDR1 SGHRS, CDR2 YFSETQ. After removal of 4 bases from V and 5 bases from J, the junction contained 6 bases not matched to a gene. Written as DNA, the CDR3 is TGCGCCAGCAGCATAGGGACAGGGGGCGCGGAGACCCAGTACTTC. Translation gives CASSIGTGGAETQYF.

The chain couples TRBV19 to TRBJ1-5; D perhaps matches TRBD1 (6 bases). Per germline, CDR1 LNHDA and CDR2 SQIVND (reference sequence). Trimming shortened V by 3 bases and J by 4 bases, and 13 bases separated the two germline ends. The CDR3 totals 15 residues. The CDR3 region is CASSMSGGANQPQHF. As DNA, the CDR3 is TGTGCCAGTAGTATGTCGGGGGGCGCGAATCAGCCCCAGCATTTT.

The chain combines TRBV13 with TRBJ2-5; 7 bases are a match to TRBD2. V shed 3 bases and J 4 bases; nucleotides not matched to a gene: 8. Per germline, CDR1 PRHDT and CDR2 FYEKMQ (reference sequence). This CDR3 comprises 15 residues. The CDR3 region has the DNA TGTGCCAGCAGCTTTGGCCTGACTAGCAGAGAGACCCAGTACTTC. It is translated as CASSFGLTSRETQYF.

This chain joins TRBV7-9 and TRBJ2-6, with D tentatively TRBD2 (5 bases). CDR3 length: 15 residues. The V and J ends lost 4 bases and 2 bases respectively, with 9 bases between them. Germline loops: CDR1 SEHNR, CDR2 FQNEAQ (reference sequence). CDR3 coding DNA: TGTGCCAGCAGCTGGAGGACCGCTGGGGCCAACGTCCTGACTTTC. It encodes CASSWRTAGANVLTF.

This chain joins TRBV6-1 and TRBJ1-1; no clear D. From germline, CDR1 is MNHNS and CDR2 SASEGT. V lost 2 bases and J 1 base, leaving 5 bases between the germline ends. This CDR3 is 13 amino acids long. CDR3 DNA: TGTGCCAGCAGTGAATCGAGGAACACTGAAGCTTTCTTT. Translated: CASSESRNTEAFF.

The genes are TRBV5-1 and TRBJ1-1, with a tentative D call TRBD1 (5 bases). This CDR3 contains 13 residues. Germline loops: CDR1 SGHRS, CDR2 YFSETQ. Trimming pared 2 bases from V and 3 bases from J, leaving 8 bases between. The chain's CDR3 is CASSFGRDTEAFF. The CDR3 DNA sequence: TGCGCCAGCAGCTTTGGCAGGGACACTGAAGCTTTCTTT. Filled out from reference TRBV5-1 and TRBJ1-1, the complete variable domain reads KAGVTQTPRYLIKTRGQQVTLSCSPISGHRSVSWYQQTPGQGLQFLFEYFSETQRNKGNFPGRFSGRQFSNSRSEMNVSTLELGDSALYLCASSFGRDTEAFFGQGTRLTVV.

The rearrangement uses TRBV25-1 and TRBJ1-2; 7 bases are a match to TRBD1. Trimming at V came to 4 bases and at J to 8 bases, leaving 10 bases not matched to a gene. The CDR3 is made up of 14 amino acids. Germline CDR1 is MGHDK and CDR2 is SYGVNS. The CDR3, as DNA: TGTGCCAGCAGTGCGACCGGGACAGTGTACGGCTACACCTTC. Its protein product is CASSATGTVYGYTF.

The V and J genes are TRBV18 and TRBJ1-5; D uncertain. This CDR3 spans 13 amino acids. The germline V gene encodes CDR1 KGHSH and CDR2 LQKENI. V lost 2 bases, J lost 5 bases, and 7 bases lay in between. DNA of the CDR3: TGTGCCAGCTCACCATTGGCTGATCAGCCCCAGCATTTT. Translated, it gives CASSPLADQPQHF.

The CDR3 DNA reads as TGTGCCAGCAGCATACGATCGGAGGGGCGCACTGAAGCTTTCTTT. Its protein is CASSIRSEGRTEAFF. The chain uses TRBV6-5 and TRBJ1-1; tentatively, D is TRBD1 (5 bases). V was shortened by 6 bases and J by 4 bases, with 18 bases between the two germline ends. CDR3 length equals 15 residues. Germline V gives CDR1 MNHEY, CDR2 SVGAGI.

The chain combines TRBV6-4 with TRBJ2-7, with TRBD1 matching over 7 bases. V shed 6 bases and J 2 bases; nucleotides not matched to a gene: 10. This CDR3 is built from 15 residues. Germline V gives CDR1 MRHNA, CDR2 SNTAGT. The DNA for the CDR3 is TGTGCCAGCAGGCAAGAGACAGGGCCCCCCTACGAGCAGTACTTC. It encodes CASRQETGPPYEQYF.

The V and J genes are TRBV7-3 and TRBJ1-1, with 8 bases matching TRBD1. Germline V gene lookup returns CDR1 SGHTA and CDR2 FQGTGA. V lost 5 bases to trimming and J lost 5 bases; unmatched junction nucleotides: 4. The CDR3 has 13 residues. Here the CDR3 DNA reads TGTGCCAGCAGCACCTGGACAGGGACTGAAGCTTTCTTT. Encoded protein: CASSTWTGTEAFF.

V gene TRBV13 combines with J gene TRBJ2-3; 8 bases are shared with TRBD2. The trim removed 1 base at V and 5 bases at J, leaving 8 bases unmatched. This CDR3 has 16 residues. The germline V gene encodes CDR1 PRHDT and CDR2 FYEKMQ (reference sequence). In DNA, the CDR3 is TGTGCCAGCAGCTTAGCCGCGGGGGGCCGCAAAGATACGCAGTATTTT. This translates into CASSLAAGGRKDTQYF.

The rearrangement uses TRBV7-2 and TRBJ1-1; 7 bases map to TRBD1. Per the germline V gene, CDR1 is SGHTA and CDR2 is FQGNSA. Trimming cost V 4 bases and J 4 bases; bases outside gene matches: 6. This CDR3 contains 14 residues. CDR3 loop: CASSSITGVTEAFF. The CDR3 nucleotides are TGTGCCAGCAGCTCGATAACAGGGGTCACTGAAGCTTTCTTT.

This chain joins TRBV2 and TRBJ2-1, with 10 bases identical to TRBD2. The germline CDR1 and CDR2 sequences are SNHLY and FYNNEI. This CDR3 has 16 amino acids. V lost 6 bases and J lost 6; bases outside the gene matches: 11. The CDR3 sequence: CASRTLAGAWGNEQFF. CDR3 coding DNA: TGTGCCAGCAGGACCCTAGCGGGGGCGTGGGGCAATGAGCAGTTCTTC.

J is TRBJ1-4 and V is TRBV6-5; possible D gene TRBD1, 6 bases. The CDR3 runs 15 residues. V lost 0 bases and J lost 8, with 13 bases in between. Looked up from germline, CDR1 is MNHEY and CDR2 is SVGAGI. CDR3 residues: CASSYSTQGREKLFF. DNA for the CDR3: TGTGCCAGCAGTTACTCGACCCAGGGGCGGGAAAAACTGTTTTTT.

The chain employs TRBV7-2 and TRBJ1-1, with 7 nucleotides matching TRBD1. The CDR3 length is 14 residues. Unmatched junction bases numbered 11, after V lost 6 bases and J lost 7 bases. CDR1 and CDR2 from the germline V gene are SGHTA and FQGNSA. The CDR3 DNA reads TGTGCCAGCAGTTGGCCGGGACAGCGCGTTGAAGCTTTCTTT. As protein: CASSWPGQRVEAFF.

The V call is TRBV5-1, the J call TRBJ2-3; no clear D. This CDR3 contains 15 residues. V gave up 0 bases and J gave up 5 bases, with 13 bases separating them. CDR1 SGHRS and CDR2 YFSETQ come from the germline V gene. The CDR3 loop reads CASSLVQKPGDTQYF. For the CDR3, the DNA is TGCGCCAGCAGCTTGGTTCAAAAACCGGGAGATACGCAGTATTTT. Full variable domain (outside the CDR3, taken from reference TRBV5-1 and TRBJ2-3): KAGVTQTPRYLIKTRGQQVTLSCSPISGHRSVSWYQQTPGQGLQFLFEYFSETQRNKGNFPGRFSGRQFSNSRSEMNVSTLELGDSALYLCASSLVQKPGDTQYFGPGTRLTVL.

The gene calls are TRBV5-1 and TRBJ2-7; TRBD1 aligns across 7 bases. V was clipped by 4 bases and J by 1 base; unmatched bases: 8. Germline V gene sequence: CDR1 SGHRS, CDR2 YFSETQ. CDR3 length: 15 residues. CDR3 DNA sequence: TGCGCCAGCAGCCCAGGAAGGGGACAGTCCTACGAGCAGTACTTC. As protein: CASSPGRGQSYEQYF. The variable domain in full, with the rest retrieved from reference TRBV5-1 and TRBJ2-7, is KAGVTQTPRYLIKTRGQQVTLSCSPISGHRSVSWYQQTPGQGLQFLFEYFSETQRNKGNFPGRFSGRQFSNSRSEMNVSTLELGDSALYLCASSPGRGQSYEQYFGPGTRLTVT.

The chain combines TRBV5-4 with TRBJ2-3; the D gene is possibly TRBD2 (6 bases). The CDR3 sequence is 14 residues long. V was cut by 1 base and J by 5 bases, with 11 bases left in between. In germline, CDR1 is SGHNT, CDR2 YYREEE (reference sequence). CDR3 nucleotide sequence: TGTGCCAGCAGCTTGCGGGGGACGGAAGATACGCAGTATTTT. Amino acids: CASSLRGTEDTQYF.

This sequence joins TRBV7-2 and TRBJ1-6; weak D call: TRBD1 (5 bases). CDR1 and CDR2 from the germline V gene are SGHTA and FQGNSA. The CDR3 is 13 residues long. V was trimmed by 6 bases and J by 10 bases, leaving 13 bases between them. DNA of the CDR3: TGTGCCAGCAGTCTGGACATAGGGTCACCCCTCCACTTT. Translating it yields CASSLDIGSPLHF.

This sequence joins TRBV5-1 and TRBJ2-3; D might be TRBD2 (6 bases). Germline V gives CDR1 SGHRS, CDR2 YFSETQ. With 0 bases removed from V and 8 bases from J, the gap between germline ends came to 16 bases. The CDR3 sequence is 15 residues long. DNA for the CDR3: TGCGCCAGCAGCTTGGAACCGGGGATTAGCGGTACGCAGTATTTT. This encodes CASSLEPGISGTQYF.

The genes are TRBV7-6 and TRBJ1-1; D may be TRBD1 (6 bases). Germline CDR1 and CDR2: SGHVS and FNYEAQ. V gave up 0 bases and J gave up 1 base, with 18 bases separating them. The CDR3 extends over 18 amino acids. The CDR3 sequence is CASSLAYGRTDQNTEAFF. The CDR3 DNA sequence: TGTGCCAGCAGCTTAGCCTATGGCCGGACAGACCAGAACACTGAAGCTTTCTTT.

The CDR3 DNA reads as TGTGCCAGCAGTTACACCCGGGACTTTCCTCTTGGGCAGTACTTC. It encodes CASSYTRDFPLGQYF. The chain couples TRBV6-5 to TRBJ2-7; D might be TRBD2 (6 bases). Germline CDR1 reads MNHEY; CDR2 reads SVGAGI. V was cut by 2 bases and J by 9 bases, with 20 bases left in between. CDR3 size: 15 residues.

CDR3 in amino acids: CASSFAGTVYEQYF. CDR3 nucleotide sequence: TGTGCCAGCAGTTTCGCAGGGACAGTCTACGAGCAGTACTTC. This rearrangement joins TRBV28 to TRBJ2-7; TRBD1 agrees at 7 bases. The V gene end was trimmed by 3 bases and the J gene end by 3 bases; junction bases not matched to a gene: 5. The CDR3 spans 14 residues. CDR1 MDHEN and CDR2 SYDVKM come from the germline V gene.

The gene calls are TRBV28 and TRBJ2-2; D perhaps matches TRBD2 (6 bases). The ends were cut back, 3 bases at V and 6 bases at J, with 8 bases in the middle. Germline assignment: CDR1 MDHEN and CDR2 SYDVKM. This CDR3 region has 13 residues. CDR3: CASSLPGAGELFF. The CDR3 DNA follows: TGTGCCAGCAGTTTGCCGGGGGCCGGGGAGCTGTTTTTT.

The chain has TRBV11-2 and TRBJ2-1; 9 bases match TRBD1. CDR3 length equals 16 residues. Per the germline V gene, CDR1 is SGHAT and CDR2 is FQNNGV. V shed 1 base and J 2 bases; nucleotides not matched to a gene: 3. CDR3 sequence: CASSLAGTGPYNEQFF. For the CDR3, the DNA is TGTGCCAGCAGCTTAGCTGGGACAGGGCCCTACAATGAGCAGTTCTTC.

The chain joins TRBV6-6 to TRBJ2-3, with TRBD2 matching over 11 bases. CDR3 length: 14 residues. Looked up from germline, CDR1 is MNHNY and CDR2 is SVGAGI (reference sequence). V lost 6 bases, J lost 5 bases, and 4 bases stayed unmatched. The CDR3 nucleotides read TGTGCCAGCAGGTCTAGCGGGGGGCAAGATACGCAGTATTTT. Protein sequence: CASRSSGGQDTQYF.

The chain links TRBV28 to TRBJ2-3, with 7 bases fitting TRBD2. The CDR3 loop spans 16 amino acids. Germline-derived CDR1 and CDR2 are MDHEN and SYDVKM. The V and J ends lost 3 bases and 4 bases, in that order; junction bases with no gene match: 10. The DNA for the CDR3 is TGTGCCAGCAGTTTGGGGCCAGCGGGGATTTCAGATACGCAGTATTTT. It codes for CASSLGPAGISDTQYF.

The rearrangement links TRBV7-2 to TRBJ2-5, with 15 nucleotides matching TRBD2. The CDR3 is 15 residues long. Trimming at V came to 5 bases and at J to 5 bases, leaving 3 bases not matched to a gene. Germline V lookup: CDR1 SGHTA, CDR2 FQGNSA. CDR3 in amino acids: CASSAGLAGGETQYF. CDR3 sequence (DNA): TGTGCCAGCAGCGCAGGACTAGCGGGGGGGGAGACCCAGTACTTC.